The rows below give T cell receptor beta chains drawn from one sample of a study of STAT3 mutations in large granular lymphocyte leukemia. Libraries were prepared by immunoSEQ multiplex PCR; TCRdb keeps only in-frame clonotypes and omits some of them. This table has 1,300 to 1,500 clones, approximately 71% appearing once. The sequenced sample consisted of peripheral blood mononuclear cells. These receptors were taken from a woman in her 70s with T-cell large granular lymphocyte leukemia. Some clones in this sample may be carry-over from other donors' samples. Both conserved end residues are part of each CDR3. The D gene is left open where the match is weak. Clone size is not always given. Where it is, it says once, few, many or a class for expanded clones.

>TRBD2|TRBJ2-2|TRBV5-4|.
CASSSTSANTGELFF
TGTGCCAGCAGCTCTACTAGCGCGAACACCGGGGAGCTGTTTTTT
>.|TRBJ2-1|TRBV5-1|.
CASSLENYNSNEQFF
TGCGCCAGCAGCTTGGAAAATTACAACTCCAATGAGCAGTTCTTC
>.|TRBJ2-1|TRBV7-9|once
CASSSMSDAYNEQFF
TGTGCCAGCAGTTCTATGTCGGACGCATACAATGAGCAGTTCTTC
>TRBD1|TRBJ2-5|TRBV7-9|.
CASSRGTMDRVRLETQYF
TGTGCCAGCAGCCGTGGAACCATGGACAGGGTGAGATTAGAGACCCAGTACTTC
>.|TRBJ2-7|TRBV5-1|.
CASDAPAFYEQYF
TGCGCCAGCGACGCCCCAGCCTTCTACGAGCAGTACTTC
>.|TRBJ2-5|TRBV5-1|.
CASSLGQSQETQYF
TGCGCCAGCAGCTTAGGACAGTCCCAAGAGACCCAGTACTTC
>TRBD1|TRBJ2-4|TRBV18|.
CASSPQGAVKNIQYF
TGTGCCAGCTCACCACAGGGGGCCGTTAAAAACATTCAGTACTTC
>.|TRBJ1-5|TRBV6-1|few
CASSEIQGMGNQPQHF
TGTGCCAGCAGTGAAATTCAGGGGATGGGCAATCAGCCCCAGCATTTT
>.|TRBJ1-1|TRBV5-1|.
CASSSREVANTEAFF
TGCGCCAGCAGCTCGAGGGAAGTGGCGAACACTGAAGCTTTCTTT
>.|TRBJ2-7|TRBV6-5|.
CASSYFGGPGYEQYF
TGTGCCAGCAGTTACTTCGGGGGTCCGGGCTACGAGCAGTACTTC
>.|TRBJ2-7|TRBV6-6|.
CASSGTAYEQYF
TGTGCCTCGAGCGGGACAGCCTACGAGCAGTACTTC
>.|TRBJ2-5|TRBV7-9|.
CASSLEGAQYF
TGTGCCAGCAGCTTAGAGGGTGCCCAGTACTTC
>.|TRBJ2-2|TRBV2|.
CASSEGKNTGELFF
TGTGCCAGCAGTGAAGGCAAGAATACCGGGGAGCTGTTTTTT
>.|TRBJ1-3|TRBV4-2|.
CASSQEFAGGNTIYF
TGTGCCAGCAGCCAAGAATTTGCAGGTGGAAACACCATATATTTT
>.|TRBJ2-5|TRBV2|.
CASSPEGVGLETQYF
TGTGCCAGCAGTCCTGAGGGAGTGGGCCTAGAGACCCAGTACTTC
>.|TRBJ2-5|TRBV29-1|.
CSVGQGIQETQYF
TGCAGCGTTGGGCAGGGGATCCAAGAGACCCAGTACTTC
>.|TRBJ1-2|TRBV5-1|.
CASSPLPDTHYGYTF
TGCGCCAGCAGCCCCCTCCCGGACACGCACTATGGCTACACCTTC
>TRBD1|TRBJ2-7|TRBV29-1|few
CSVAGGPYEQYF
TGCAGCGTTGCAGGGGGCCCCTACGAGCAGTACTTC
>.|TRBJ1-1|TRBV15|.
CATSKTENTEAFF
TGTGCCACCAGCAAAACAGAGAACACTGAAGCTTTCTTT
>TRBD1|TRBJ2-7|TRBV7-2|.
CASSSRGGTGDYEQYF
TGTGCCAGCAGCTCCAGGGGGGGGACAGGGGACTACGAGCAGTACTTC
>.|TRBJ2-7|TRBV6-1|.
CASSEAAGSSYEQYF
TGTGCCAGCAGTGAAGCTGCGGGGAGCTCCTACGAGCAGTACTTC
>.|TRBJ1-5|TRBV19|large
CASGPGVRQPQHF
TGTGCCAGTGGGCCCGGGGTTCGACAGCCCCAGCATTTT
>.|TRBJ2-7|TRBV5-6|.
CASSQRGSSYEQYF
TGTGCCAGCAGCCAACGGGGGAGCTCCTACGAGCAGTACTTC
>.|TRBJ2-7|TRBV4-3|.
CASSQERGTYEQYF
TGCGCCAGCAGCCAAGAGCGGGGAACCTACGAGCAGTACTTC
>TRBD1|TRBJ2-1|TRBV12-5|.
CASGSDLLQGVGEQFF
TGTGCTAGTGGTTCTGACCTCTTACAGGGGGTGGGTGAGCAGTTCTTC
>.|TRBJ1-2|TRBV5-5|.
CASSLDHAGIYGYTF
TGTGCCAGCAGCCTAGACCACGCCGGGATATATGGCTACACCTTC
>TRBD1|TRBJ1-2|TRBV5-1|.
CASSRGQGDYGYTF
TGCGCCAGCAGCCGGGGACAGGGTGACTATGGCTACACCTTC
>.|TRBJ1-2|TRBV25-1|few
CASRRGADYGYTF
TGTGCCAGCAGAAGGGGGGCGGACTATGGCTACACCTTC
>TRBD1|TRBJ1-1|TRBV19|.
CASRRQGTGTEAFF
TGTGCCAGTAGACGACAGGGCACAGGCACTGAAGCTTTCTTT
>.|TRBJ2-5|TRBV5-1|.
CASSDSETQYF
TGCGCCAGCAGCGACAGTGAGACCCAGTACTTC
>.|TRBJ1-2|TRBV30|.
CAWSLGRGMTGYTF
TGTGCCTGGAGCCTGGGGCGGGGGATGACGGGCTACACCTTC
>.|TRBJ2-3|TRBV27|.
CASSWTVRPADTQYF
TGTGCCAGCAGCTGGACCGTCCGTCCCGCAGATACGCAGTATTTT
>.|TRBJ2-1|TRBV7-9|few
CASSSTGDINEQFF
TGTGCCAGCAGCTCGACGGGGGACATCAATGAGCAGTTCTTC
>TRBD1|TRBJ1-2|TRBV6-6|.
CASSSHDRAYGYTF
TGTGCCAGCAGTTCCCATGACAGGGCCTATGGCTACACCTTC
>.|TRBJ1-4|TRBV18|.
CASSPPLGQGEEKLFF
TGTGCCAGCTCACCACCCCTGGGGCAGGGAGAGGAAAAACTGTTTTTT
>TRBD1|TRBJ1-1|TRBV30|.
CAWRTKDRARTEAFF
TGTGCCTGGAGGACTAAGGACAGGGCGCGCACTGAAGCTTTCTTT
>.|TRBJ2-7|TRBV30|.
CAWMAAYEQYF
TGTGCCTGGATGGCGGCCTACGAGCAGTACTTC
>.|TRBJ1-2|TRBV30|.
CAWSSGIWGYTF
TGTGCCTGGAGTTCCGGGATTTGGGGCTACACCTTC
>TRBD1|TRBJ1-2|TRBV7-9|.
CASSLEPGQGTYGYTF
TGTGCCAGCAGCTTAGAACCGGGACAGGGCACCTATGGCTACACCTTC